These 5 T cell receptor beta chains were sequenced from one sample in a study of T-cell reconstitution after alpha-beta-depleted transplantation in children. This sample's TCRbeta library carried unique molecular identifier barcodes. TCRdb re-derived calls from the PCR reads in MiXCR, one entry per CDR3 protein. The repertoire holds 100,000 or so distinct CDR3 sequences, with around 6% as singletons. The sequences come from PBMCs, mostly from graft donor cells, collected 60 days after TCRalphabeta/CD19-depleted stem cell transplant. These TCRs come from a female patient between 2 and 10 years old who had a stem cell transplant for Fanconi anemia, so the T cells may come from the graft donor.

Ten or more counts support this clonotype. V gene TRBV28 combines with J gene TRBJ2-1; no definite D call. The V end lost 5 bases, the J end lost 2 bases, and 7 bases lay between the germline ends. The CDR3 has 13 amino acids. CDR1 MDHEN and CDR2 SYDVKM come from the germline V gene. The CDR3 here is CASSAGPYNEQFF. The CDR3 nucleotides read TGTGCCAGCAGTGCCGGGCCCTACAATGAGCAGTTCTTC. Variable domain in full (rest from reference TRBV28 and TRBJ2-1): DVKVTQSSRYLVKRTGEKVFLECVQDMDHENMFWYRQDPGLGLRLIYFSYDVKMKEKGDIPEGYSVSREKKERFSLILESASTNQTSMYLCASSAGPYNEQFFGPGTRLTVL.

This clonotype was found many times. This chain connects TRBV12-3 or TRBV12-4 to TRBJ2-3, with a possible D match to TRBD1 (6 bases). CDR3 length: 13 amino acids. Trimming took off 8 bases at V and 1 base at J, with 10 bases between the two ends. The CDR3 spells CASSAGGTDTQYF. The CDR3 region has the DNA TGTGCCAGCTCCGCAGGGGGCACAGATACGCAGTATTTT.

This clonotype was detected only a few times. This sequence joins TRBV5-1 and TRBJ1-1; D gene ambiguous. The germline gives CDR1 SGHRS, CDR2 YFSETQ. Trimming took off 1 base at V and 4 bases at J, with 8 bases between the two ends. The CDR3 covers 13 residues. CDR3 in DNA: TGCGCCAGCAGCTTGTCCCCTGGCACTGAAGCTTTCTTT. Protein product: CASSLSPGTEAFF.

In this sample, this clonotype turned up many times. The gene calls are TRBV5-1 and TRBJ2-1, with TRBD1 identical over 8 bases. The V and J ends lost 4 bases and 7 bases, in that order; junction bases with no gene match: 7. Germline values: CDR1 SGHRS, CDR2 YFSETQ. CDR3 size: 14 residues. The CDR3 loop is CASSGGQGWNEQFF. In DNA form, the CDR3 reads TGCGCCAGCAGCGGCGGACAGGGATGGAATGAGCAGTTCTTC.

The sample holds many counts of this clonotype. This chain connects TRBV20-1 to TRBJ2-3; TRBD2 might be the D (6 bases). The CDR3 is 14 residues long. V gave up 0 bases and J gave up 6 bases, with 13 bases separating them. The germline CDR1 and CDR2 sequences are DFQATT and SNEGSKA (reference sequence). The CDR3 DNA follows: TGCAGTGCTAGAGAGCCCCGGGCGGGGGATACGCAGTATTTT. This gives the protein CSAREPRAGDTQYF.